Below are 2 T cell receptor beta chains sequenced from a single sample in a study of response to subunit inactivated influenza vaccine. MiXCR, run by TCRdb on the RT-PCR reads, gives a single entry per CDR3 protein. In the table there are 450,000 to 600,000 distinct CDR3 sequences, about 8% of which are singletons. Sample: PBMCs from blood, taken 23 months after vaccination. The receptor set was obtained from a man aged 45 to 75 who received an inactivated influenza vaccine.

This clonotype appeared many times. The CDR3 protein is CASSQGSTGLNTGELFF. CDR3 sequence (DNA): TGCGCCAGCAGCCAAGGGTCGACAGGGCTTAACACCGGGGAGCTGTTTTTT. V usage is TRBV4-1 and J usage is TRBJ2-2; 7 bases agree with TRBD1. Per germline, CDR1 MGHRA and CDR2 YSYEKL. The V and J ends lost 1 base and 2 bases, in that order; junction bases with no gene match: 7. The CDR3 is made up of 17 amino acids.

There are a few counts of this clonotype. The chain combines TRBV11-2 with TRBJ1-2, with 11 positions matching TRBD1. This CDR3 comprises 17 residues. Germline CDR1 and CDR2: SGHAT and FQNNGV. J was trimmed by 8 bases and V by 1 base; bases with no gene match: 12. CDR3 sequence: CASSLVTTGTGGQGYTF. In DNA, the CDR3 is TGTGCCAGCAGCTTAGTCACCACCGGGACAGGGGGTCAGGGCTACACCTTC.